The clone carrying this T cell receptor (beta chain) appeared once. V lost 3 bases and J lost 0; bases outside the gene matches: 7. Germline-derived CDR1 and CDR2 are SGHNT and YYREEE (reference sequence). This CDR3 comprises 19 residues. The data stem from a study of shared T cell receptors in the human thymus. Assay: immunoSEQ multiplex PCR; the TCRdb copy retains only in-frame clones and omits some. The table has approximately 580,000 clones, 78% seen once. The sample was also linked to a second study, of human thymus T cells. That investigation notes: Resections from corrective heart surgery supplied the thymus tissue. Repertoires sampled from thymus and blood appeared biased in V and J gene usage.

The chain combines TRBV5-4 with TRBJ2-3, with TRBD2 matching 16 bases. Sequencing input: thymocytes. The sequence derives from a boy younger than two with a congenital heart defect. CDR3 coding DNA: TGTGCCAGCAGCTCGCCGGGACTAGCGGGAGGGCCGAGCACAGATACGCAGTATTTT. Translated: CASSSPGLAGGPSTDTQYF.